There are many counts of the clone carrying this TCR beta chain. Its antigen remains unidentified. The source of the sample is a study of CD8 T cells in ankylosing spondylitis. Generation of TCR beta libraries employed quantitative 5'-RACE incorporating molecular barcodes. TCRdb reprocessed the 5' RACE reads via MiXCR and lists one record per CDR3 protein. In the table there are 36,000 or so distinct CDR3 sequences, roughly 9.6% of which are singletons. Losses at the gene ends were 1 base for V and 8 bases for J; bases not matched to a gene: 10. Germline CDR1 and CDR2: SQVTM and ANQGSEA. This CDR3 comprises 14 residues. Points from the study as a whole: Disease-linked clones proved CD8+ and comparatively uncommon in peripheral blood. Some of the motif variants had earlier been found in reactive arthritis patients' fluid and blood.

Sequenced material: synovial fluid, either unsorted or a sorted T cell fraction (not recorded which). The sequence derives from a male donor with ankylosing spondylitis. The chain is built from TRBV29-1 and TRBJ1-2, with 7 bases that match TRBD1. CDR3 sequence: CSVEGETGRGGYTF. The CDR3 DNA sequence: TGCAGCGTTGAAGGTGAGACAGGGAGAGGAGGCTACACCTTC.